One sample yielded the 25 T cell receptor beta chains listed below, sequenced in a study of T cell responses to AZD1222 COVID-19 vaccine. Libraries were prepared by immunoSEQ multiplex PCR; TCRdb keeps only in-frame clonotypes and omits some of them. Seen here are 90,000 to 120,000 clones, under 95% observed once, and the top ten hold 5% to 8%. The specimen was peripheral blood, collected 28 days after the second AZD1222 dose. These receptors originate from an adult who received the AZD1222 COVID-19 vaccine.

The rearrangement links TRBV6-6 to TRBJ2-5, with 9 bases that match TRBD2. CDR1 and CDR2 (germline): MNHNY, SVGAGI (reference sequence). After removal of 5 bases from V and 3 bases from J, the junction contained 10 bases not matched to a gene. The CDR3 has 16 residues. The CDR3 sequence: CASSRQGGGREETQYF. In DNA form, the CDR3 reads TGTGCCAGCAGTCGCCAAGGGGGCGGGAGGGAAGAGACCCAGTACTTC.

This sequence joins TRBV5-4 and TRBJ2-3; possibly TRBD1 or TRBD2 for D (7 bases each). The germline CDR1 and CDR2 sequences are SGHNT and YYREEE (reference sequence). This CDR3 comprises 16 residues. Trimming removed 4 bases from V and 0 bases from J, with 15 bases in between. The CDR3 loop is CASSRGGGGSTDTQYF. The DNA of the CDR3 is TGTGCCAGCAGCAGAGGGGGCGGGGGTAGCACAGATACGCAGTATTTT. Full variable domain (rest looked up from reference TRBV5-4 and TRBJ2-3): ETGVTQSPTHLIKTRGQQVTLRCSSQSGHNTVSWYQQALGQGPQFIFQYYREEENGRGNFPPRFSGLQFPNYSSELNVNALELDDSALYLCASSRGGGGSTDTQYFGPGTRLTVL.

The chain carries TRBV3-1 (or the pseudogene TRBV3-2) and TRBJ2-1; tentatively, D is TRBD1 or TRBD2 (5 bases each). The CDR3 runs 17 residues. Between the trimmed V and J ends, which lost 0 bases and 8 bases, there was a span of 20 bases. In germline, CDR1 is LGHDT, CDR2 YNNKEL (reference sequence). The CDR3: CASSQDLFLTGTDEQFF. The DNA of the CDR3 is TGTGCCAGCAGCCAAGATCTTTTTTTGACCGGGACGGATGAGCAGTTCTTC.

CDR3 region: CASSPGHPDTQYF. The CDR3 bases are TGTGCCAGCAGCCCCGGACACCCAGATACGCAGTATTTT. This chain links TRBV7-4 with TRBJ2-3, with D perhaps TRBD1 (5 bases). Germline assignment: CDR1 SGHVT and CDR2 SQSDAQ. V lost 5 bases and J lost 4, with 10 bases in between. The CDR3 is made up of 13 amino acids.

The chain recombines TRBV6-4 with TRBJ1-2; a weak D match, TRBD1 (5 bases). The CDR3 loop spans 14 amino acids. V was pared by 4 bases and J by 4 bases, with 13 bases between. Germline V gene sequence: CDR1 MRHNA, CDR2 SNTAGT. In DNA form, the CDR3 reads TGTGCCAGCAGTGGTGGGGACGCGAGCTATGGCTACACCTTC. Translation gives CASSGGDASYGYTF.

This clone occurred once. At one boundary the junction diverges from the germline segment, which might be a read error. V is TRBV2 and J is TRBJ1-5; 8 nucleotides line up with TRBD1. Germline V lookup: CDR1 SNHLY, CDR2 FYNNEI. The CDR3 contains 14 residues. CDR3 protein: CASREGQGVQPQHF. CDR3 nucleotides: TGTGCCAGCAGAGAAGGACAGGGCGTACAGCCCCAGCATTTT.

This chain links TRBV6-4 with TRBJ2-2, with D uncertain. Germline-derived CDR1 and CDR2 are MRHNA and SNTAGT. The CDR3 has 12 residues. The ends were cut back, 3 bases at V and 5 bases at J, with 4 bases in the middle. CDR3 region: CASSEGTGELFF. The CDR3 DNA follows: TGTGCCAGCAGTGAGGGTACCGGGGAGCTGTTTTTT.

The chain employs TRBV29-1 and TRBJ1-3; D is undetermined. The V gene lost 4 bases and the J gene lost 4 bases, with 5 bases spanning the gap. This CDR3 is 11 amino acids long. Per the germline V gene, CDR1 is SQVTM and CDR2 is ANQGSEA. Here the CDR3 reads CSVVKGNTIYF. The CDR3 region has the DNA TGCAGCGTTGTGAAAGGAAACACCATATATTTT.

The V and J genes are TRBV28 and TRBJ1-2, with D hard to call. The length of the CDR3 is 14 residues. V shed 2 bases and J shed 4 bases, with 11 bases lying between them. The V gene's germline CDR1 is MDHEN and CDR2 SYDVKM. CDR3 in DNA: TGTGCCAGCAGTTTACAACCCGGCGGCTATGGCTACACCTTC. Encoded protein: CASSLQPGGYGYTF.

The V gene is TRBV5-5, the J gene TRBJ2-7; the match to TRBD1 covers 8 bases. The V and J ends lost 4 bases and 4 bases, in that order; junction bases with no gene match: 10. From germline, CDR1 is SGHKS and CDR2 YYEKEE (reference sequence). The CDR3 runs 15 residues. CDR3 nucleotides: TGTGCCAGCAGCCATGACAGGGGAGGTGGGTACGAGCAGTACTTC. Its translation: CASSHDRGGGYEQYF.

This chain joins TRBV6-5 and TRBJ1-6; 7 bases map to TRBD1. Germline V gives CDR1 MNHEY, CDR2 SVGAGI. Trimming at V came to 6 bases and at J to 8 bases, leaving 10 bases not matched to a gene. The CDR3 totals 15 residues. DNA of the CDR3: TGTGCCAGCAGCTACCTTGACAGGGACGATTCACCCCTCCACTTT. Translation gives CASSYLDRDDSPLHF.

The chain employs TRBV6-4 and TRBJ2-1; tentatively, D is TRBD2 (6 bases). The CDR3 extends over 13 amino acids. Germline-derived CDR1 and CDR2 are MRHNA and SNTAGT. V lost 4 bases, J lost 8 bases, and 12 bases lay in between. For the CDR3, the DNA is TGTGCCAGCAGTGGACTAGAAGAGCATGAGCAGTTCTTC. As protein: CASSGLEEHEQFF.

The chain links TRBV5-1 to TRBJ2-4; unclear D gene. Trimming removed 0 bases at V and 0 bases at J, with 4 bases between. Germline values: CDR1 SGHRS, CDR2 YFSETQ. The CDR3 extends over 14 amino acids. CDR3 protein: CASSLEVAKNIQYF. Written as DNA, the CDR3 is TGCGCCAGCAGCTTGGAAGTAGCCAAAAACATTCAGTACTTC.

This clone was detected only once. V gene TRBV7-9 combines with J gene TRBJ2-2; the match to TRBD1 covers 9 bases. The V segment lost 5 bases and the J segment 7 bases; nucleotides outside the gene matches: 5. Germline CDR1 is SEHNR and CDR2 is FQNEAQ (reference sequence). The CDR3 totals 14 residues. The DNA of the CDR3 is TGTGCCAGCAGCGTACAGGGGGCAAACGGGGAGCTGTTTTTT. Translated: CASSVQGANGELFF.

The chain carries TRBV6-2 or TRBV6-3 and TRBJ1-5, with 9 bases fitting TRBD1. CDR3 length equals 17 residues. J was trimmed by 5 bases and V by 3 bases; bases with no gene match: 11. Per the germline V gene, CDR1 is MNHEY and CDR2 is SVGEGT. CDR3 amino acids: CASSYFPGQGVYQPQHF. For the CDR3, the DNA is TGTGCCAGCAGTTATTTTCCGGGACAGGGTGTTTATCAGCCCCAGCATTTT.

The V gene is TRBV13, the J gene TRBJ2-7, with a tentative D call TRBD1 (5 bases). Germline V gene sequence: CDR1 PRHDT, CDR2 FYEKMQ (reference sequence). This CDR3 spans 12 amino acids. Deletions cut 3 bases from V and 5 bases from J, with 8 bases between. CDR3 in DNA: TGTGCCAGCAGCTTGGTGGACAACGAGCAGTACTTC. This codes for CASSLVDNEQYF.

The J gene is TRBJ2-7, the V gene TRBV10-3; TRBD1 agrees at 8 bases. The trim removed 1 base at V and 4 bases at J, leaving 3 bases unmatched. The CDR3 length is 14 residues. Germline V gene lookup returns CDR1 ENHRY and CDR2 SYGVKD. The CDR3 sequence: CAISEYGQGYEQYF. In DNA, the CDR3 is TGTGCCATCAGTGAGTACGGACAGGGTTACGAGCAGTACTTC.

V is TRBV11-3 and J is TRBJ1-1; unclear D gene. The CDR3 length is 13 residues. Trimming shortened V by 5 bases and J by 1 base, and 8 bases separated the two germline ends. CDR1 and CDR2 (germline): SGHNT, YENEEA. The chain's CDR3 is CASSLYTNTEAFF. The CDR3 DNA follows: TGTGCCAGCAGCCTTTACACGAACACTGAAGCTTTCTTT.

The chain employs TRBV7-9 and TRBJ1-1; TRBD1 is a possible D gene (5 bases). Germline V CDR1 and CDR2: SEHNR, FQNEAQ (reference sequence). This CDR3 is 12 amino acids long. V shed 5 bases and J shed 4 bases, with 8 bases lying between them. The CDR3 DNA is TGTGCCAGCAGCCTGACAGTCACTGAAGCTTTCTTT. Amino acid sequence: CASSLTVTEAFF.

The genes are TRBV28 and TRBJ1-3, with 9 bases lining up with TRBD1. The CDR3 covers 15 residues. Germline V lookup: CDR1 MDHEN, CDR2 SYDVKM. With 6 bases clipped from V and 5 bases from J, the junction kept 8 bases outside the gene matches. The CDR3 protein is CASSLGTGTRNTIYF. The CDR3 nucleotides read TGTGCCAGCAGCCTCGGGACAGGGACGAGAAACACCATATATTTT.

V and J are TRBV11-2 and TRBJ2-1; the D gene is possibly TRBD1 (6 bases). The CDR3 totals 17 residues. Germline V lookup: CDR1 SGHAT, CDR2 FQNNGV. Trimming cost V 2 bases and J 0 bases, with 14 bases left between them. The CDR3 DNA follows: TGTGCCAGCAGCTTATCACAGGGCGATGACTCCTACAATGAGCAGTTCTTC. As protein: CASSLSQGDDSYNEQFF.

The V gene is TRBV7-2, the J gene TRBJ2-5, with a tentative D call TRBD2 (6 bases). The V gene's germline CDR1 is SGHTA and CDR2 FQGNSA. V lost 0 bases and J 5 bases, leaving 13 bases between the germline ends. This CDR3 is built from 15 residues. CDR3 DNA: TGTGCCAGCAGCTTAGCGCGGGGCTCGGCGGAGACCCAGTACTTC. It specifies CASSLARGSAETQYF.

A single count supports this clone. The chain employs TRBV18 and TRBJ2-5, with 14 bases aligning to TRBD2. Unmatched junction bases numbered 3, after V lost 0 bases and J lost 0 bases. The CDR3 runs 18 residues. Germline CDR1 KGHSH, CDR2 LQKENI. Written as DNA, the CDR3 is TGTGCCAGCTCACCACCGGGACTAGCGGGAGTAAACCAAGAGACCCAGTACTTC. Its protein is CASSPPGLAGVNQETQYF.

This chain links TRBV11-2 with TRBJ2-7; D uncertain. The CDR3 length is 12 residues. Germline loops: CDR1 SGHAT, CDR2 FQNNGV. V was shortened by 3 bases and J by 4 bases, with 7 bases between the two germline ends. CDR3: CASSFGSYEQYF. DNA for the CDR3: TGTGCCAGCAGCTTTGGTTCGTACGAGCAGTACTTC. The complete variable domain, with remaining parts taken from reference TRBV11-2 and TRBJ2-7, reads EAGVAQSPRYKIIEKRQSVAFWCNPISGHATLYWYQQILGQGPKLLIQFQNNGVVDDSQLPKDRFSAERLKGVDSTLKIQPAKLEDSAVYLCASSFGSYEQYFGPGTRLTVT.

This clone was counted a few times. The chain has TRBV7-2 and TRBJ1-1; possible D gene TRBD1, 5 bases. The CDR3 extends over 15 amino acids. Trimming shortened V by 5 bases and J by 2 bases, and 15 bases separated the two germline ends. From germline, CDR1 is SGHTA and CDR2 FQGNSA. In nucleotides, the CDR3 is TGTGCCAGCAGCCCGAGCAGGGTACAAAACACTGAAGCTTTCTTT. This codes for CASSPSRVQNTEAFF.